These 18 T cell receptor beta chains were all obtained from the same sample, sequenced in a study of blood T cell repertoires in COVID-19. Profiling relied on immunoSEQ multiplex PCR, and the TCRdb table lists in-frame clones only, not all of them. The table shows a few hundred thousand clones, with around four fifths occurring only once. The sequenced material came from peripheral blood. The source of these receptors is a woman of 80 years or more with active or convalescent COVID-19.

This clone has more than one count but fewer than ten. For the CDR3, the DNA is TGTGCCAGCAGCCAGGACACTCCGAACACCGGGGAGCTGTTTTTT. Residues: CASSQDTPNTGELFF. The chain joins TRBV7-9 to TRBJ2-2; possibly TRBD1 for D (5 bases). The V end was cut by 5 bases, the J end by 0 bases, with 10 bases between. The germline gives CDR1 SEHNR, CDR2 FQNEAQ (reference sequence). This CDR3 comprises 15 residues.

The V gene is TRBV12-2, the J gene TRBJ1-2. TRBV12-2 is described as a pseudogene. The CDR3 loop spans 15 amino acids. CDR3 amino acids: CASRLSRSRSYGYTF. In nucleotides, the CDR3 is TGTGCAAGTCGCTTATCAAGGAGTCGTAGCTATGGCTACACCTTC.

This chain joins TRBV3-1 (or the pseudogene TRBV3-2) and TRBJ1-5; no clear D gene. V was trimmed by 4 bases and J by 0 bases, leaving 16 bases between them. CDR3 length equals 17 residues. Germline CDR1 reads LGHDT; CDR2 reads YNNKEL (reference sequence). The CDR3 nucleotides read TGTGCCAGCAGCCCCCGGGGAGGATCCTATAGCAATCAGCCCCAGCATTTT. Its translation: CASSPRGGSYSNQPQHF.

The rearrangement links TRBV11-3 to TRBJ2-1; the match to TRBD2 covers 7 bases. Germline V gives CDR1 SGHNT, CDR2 YENEEA. V shed 5 bases, J shed 5 bases, and the junction held 6 bases outside the gene matches. This CDR3 has 14 amino acids. The CDR3 reads CASSLSGADNEQFF. As DNA, the CDR3 is TGTGCCAGCAGCCTGAGCGGGGCCGACAATGAGCAGTTCTTC.

The rearrangement joins TRBV7-2 to TRBJ1-5, with D unresolved. Trimming took off 1 base at V and 4 bases at J, with 8 bases between the two ends. Germline V gene sequence: CDR1 SGHTA, CDR2 FQGNSA. This CDR3 has 14 residues. CDR3 amino acids: CASSLVSYNQPQHF. CDR3 nucleotides: TGTGCCAGCAGCTTAGTTTCTTATAATCAGCCCCAGCATTTT.

This clone was seen a handful of times. The V call is TRBV7-9, the J call TRBJ1-2; D unresolved. Germline values: CDR1 SEHNR, CDR2 FQNEAQ (reference sequence). V was clipped by 5 bases and J by 6 bases, with 16 bases between them. The CDR3 extends over 14 amino acids. CDR3 bases: TGTGCCAGCAGCCAAACGCCGTCCGGGGATGGCTACACCTTC. Residues: CASSQTPSGDGYTF.

V and J are TRBV10-3 and TRBJ2-3; 10 positions match TRBD2. This CDR3 is 15 amino acids long. Germline CDR1 is ENHRY and CDR2 is SYGVKD. The trim removed 3 bases at V and 5 bases at J, leaving 5 bases unmatched. CDR3 region: CAISEQRGGQDTQYF. Written as DNA, the CDR3 is TGTGCCATCAGTGAACAGCGGGGGGGCCAAGATACGCAGTATTTT.

The rearrangement joins TRBV5-6 to TRBJ2-1; D is perhaps TRBD2 (6 bases). Trimming stripped 4 bases from V and 6 bases from J, with 14 bases between. Looked up from germline, CDR1 is SGHDT and CDR2 is YYEEEE. The CDR3 spans 14 residues. The CDR3 DNA follows: TGTGCCAGCAGCCACACCGGAGGGCTCAATGAGCAGTTCTTC. Protein product: CASSHTGGLNEQFF. Using reference TRBV5-6 and TRBJ2-1 for the parts outside the CDR3, the full variable domain is DAGVTQSPTHLIKTRGQQVTLRCSPKSGHDTVSWYQQALGQGPQFIFQYYEEEERQRGNFPDRFSGHQFPNYSSELNVNALLLGDSALYLCASSHTGGLNEQFFGPGTRLTVL.

The chain is built from TRBV5-4 and TRBJ2-7, with D tentatively TRBD2 (5 bases). The CDR3 has 15 amino acids. Deletions cut 4 bases from V and 1 base from J, with 15 bases between. Germline CDR1 is SGHNT and CDR2 is YYREEE (reference sequence). The CDR3 bases are TGTGCCAGCAGCAGAGGACTGTTAAATTCCTACGAGCAGTACTTC. The encoded protein is CASSRGLLNSYEQYF.

This rearrangement joins TRBV4-1 to TRBJ1-3, with no clear D. The CDR3 extends over 15 amino acids. Per the germline V gene, CDR1 is MGHRA and CDR2 is YSYEKL. Trimming cost V 0 bases and J 4 bases, with 10 bases left between them. CDR3 protein: CASSQDGRGGNTIYF. The CDR3 DNA is TGCGCCAGCAGCCAAGATGGCCGCGGAGGAAACACCATATATTTT.

The CDR3: CASSQGLSKQYF. CDR3 nucleotide sequence: TGTGCCAGCAGCCAAGGCTTAAGCAAGCAGTACTTC. The V gene is TRBV14, the J gene TRBJ2-7; D unclear. The CDR3 is 12 amino acids. The V end was cut by 1 base, the J end by 8 bases, with 9 bases between. Germline loops: CDR1 SGHDN, CDR2 FVKESK. Variable domain in full (rest from reference TRBV14 and TRBJ2-7): EAGVTQFPSHSVIEKGQTVTLRCDPISGHDNLYWYRRVMGKEIKFLLHFVKESKQDESGMPNNRFLAERTGGTYSTLKVQPAELEDSGVYFCASSQGLSKQYFGPGTRLTVT.

The gene calls are TRBV4-2 and TRBJ1-6; 9 nucleotides line up with TRBD1. The CDR3 consists of 15 residues. The germline V gene encodes CDR1 LGHNA and CDR2 YNFKEQ. V lost 0 bases and J lost 13; bases outside the gene matches: 7. The CDR3 nucleotides read TGTGCCAGCAGCCAAGAGGACAGGGGCGCCGTTCCCCTCCACTTT. It yields the protein CASSQEDRGAVPLHF.

The rearrangement links TRBV21-1 to TRBJ2-2; the table names TRBD2, a call not compared with the DNA. TRBV21-1 is reported as a pseudogene. The CDR3 is 17 amino acids. The CDR3 coding sequence is TGTGCCAGCAGCAAAGGGGCTAGCGGGAAGAACACCGGGGAGCTGTTTTTT. It specifies CASSKGASGKNTGELFF.

The V and J genes are TRBV5-1 and TRBJ2-5, with a tentative D call TRBD2 (5 bases). This CDR3 has 14 residues. V gave up 0 bases and J gave up 3 bases, with 9 bases separating them. Germline V CDR1 and CDR2: SGHRS, YFSETQ. CDR3 coding DNA: TGCGCCAGCAGCTTGGGACCCGGGGAAGAGACCCAGTACTTC. Amino acids: CASSLGPGEETQYF.

This clone was recorded a few times. The chain recombines TRBV6-1 with TRBJ1-5; 8 bases are a match to TRBD1. Trimming at V came to 1 base and at J to 13 bases, leaving 12 bases not matched to a gene. The germline CDR1 and CDR2 sequences are MNHNS and SASEGT. CDR3 length equals 15 residues. CDR3: CASSEGVAGGDHQHF. The CDR3 DNA is TGTGCCAGCAGTGAAGGGGTGGCAGGGGGCGACCATCAGCATTTT.

This chain joins TRBV18 and TRBJ2-7; 9 bases fit TRBD1. There are 18 residues in the CDR3. The V segment lost 3 bases and the J segment 3 bases; nucleotides outside the gene matches: 15. Germline CDR1 KGHSH, CDR2 LQKENI. The CDR3 sequence is CASSPVGTGTRISYEQYF. DNA of the CDR3: TGTGCCAGCTCACCGGTTGGGACAGGGACCAGAATCAGCTACGAGCAGTACTTC. The variable domain in full, completed from reference TRBV18 and TRBJ2-7, reads NAGVMQNPRHLVRRRGQEARLRCSPMKGHSHVYWYRQLPEEGLKFMVYLQKENIIDESGMPKERFSAEFPKEGPSILRIQQVVRGDSAAYFCASSPVGTGTRISYEQYFGPGTRLTVT.

This clone was seen a single time. The V gene is TRBV5-1, the J gene TRBJ2-3; D perhaps matches TRBD1 (6 bases). Per the germline V gene, CDR1 is SGHRS and CDR2 is YFSETQ. The CDR3 extends over 15 amino acids. V lost 5 bases and J lost 4, with 17 bases in between. CDR3 sequence (DNA): TGCGCCAGCAGGTCAGGGGAAAAAACTGCAGATACGCAGTATTTT. Residues: CASRSGEKTADTQYF. Full variable domain (missing parts from reference TRBV5-1 and TRBJ2-3): KAGVTQTPRYLIKTRGQQVTLSCSPISGHRSVSWYQQTPGQGLQFLFEYFSETQRNKGNFPGRFSGRQFSNSRSEMNVSTLELGDSALYLCASRSGEKTADTQYFGPGTRLTVL.

The chain uses TRBV5-4 and TRBJ2-5; tentatively, D is TRBD1 (5 bases). Between the trimmed V and J ends, which lost 0 bases and 4 bases, there was a span of 13 bases. The CDR3 consists of 15 residues. Per the germline V gene, CDR1 is SGHNT and CDR2 is YYREEE (reference sequence). The CDR3 DNA is TGTGCCAGCAGCTTGGGGGGCTCCCGGAGAGAGACCCAGTACTTC. Encoded protein: CASSLGGSRRETQYF.